A selection of T cell receptor beta chains follows, all from one sample in a study of blood T cell repertoires in COVID-19. Here immunoSEQ multiplex PCR was the method, and the copy in TCRdb shows in-frame clones only, minus some. The repertoire holds about 74,000 clones, with roughly three quarters as singletons. Input material: peripheral blood. The receptor source for this set is an older man with acute or convalescent COVID-19. Each CDR3 is given with its conserved first and last residue.

V	length	CDR3
TRBV19	16	CASSRIQGLSDSPLHF
TRBV27	15	CASSPLSGRGHTQYF
TRBV28	15	CATQRYRGGSYEQYF
TRBV2	12	CASRVSLEGYTF
TRBV4-3	16	CASTRDRPPASAEAFF
TRBV28	15	CASSSGGAGANVLTF
TRBV28	15	CASIREGPTNEKLFF
TRBV15	16	CATSPGLDRGGYEQYF
TRBV28	15	CASSATDRIVAGYTF
TRBV27	16	CASARRQGAYTGELFF
TRBV6-5	16	CASSYSGGSRTDTQYF
TRBV2	12	CASSERQGGYTF
TRBV29-1	13	CSAGTGVTGELFF